These 10 T cell receptor beta chains were all obtained from the same sample, sequenced in a study of low-dose radiotherapy and immunotherapy resistance in tumors. Alpha- and beta-chain coverage of first-strand cDNA came from TRAV- and TRBV-specific primers. With a constant-region primer and a V-primer adapter, TCRs were subjected to around 18 PCR cycles of amplification. A single record per CDR3 protein comes from TCRdb applying MiXCR to the reads. Of about 13,000 distinct CDR3 sequences in the sample, 60% to 80% were seen once. These receptors were taken from a human donor with advanced metastatic prostate, ovarian, gallbladder or colorectal cancer (not recorded which). This table probably holds off-target reads from a library built for another chain.

This clonotype appeared once. V is TRBV5-5 and J is TRBJ1-4; D unresolved. CDR3 size: 13 residues. Germline loops: CDR1 SGHKS, CDR2 YYEKEE (reference sequence). V lost 1 base, J lost 5 bases, and 6 bases lay in between. The CDR3, as DNA: TGTGCCAGCAGCTTGTATGGGAATGAAAAACTGTTTTTT. It is translated as CASSLYGNEKLFF. The full variable domain, its missing parts supplied by reference TRBV5-5 and TRBJ1-4, is DAGVTQSPTHLIKTRGQQVTLRCSPISGHKSVSWYQQVLGQGPQFIFQYYEKEERGRGNFPDRFSARQFPNYSSELNVNALLLGDSALYLCASSLYGNEKLFFGSGTQLSVL.

The rearrangement links TRBV5-1 to TRBJ1-1; D is unclear. This CDR3 has 13 residues. The germline V gene encodes CDR1 SGHRS and CDR2 YFSETQ. V was pared by 5 bases and J by 0 bases, with 8 bases between. CDR3 DNA sequence: TGCGCCAGCAGGGGGATATTGAACACTGAAGCTTTCTTT. Its translation is CASRGILNTEAFF.

The V gene is TRBV5-1, the J gene TRBJ2-1; 8 bases align to TRBD1. Germline V CDR1 and CDR2: SGHRS, YFSETQ. V lost 3 bases to trimming and J lost 10 bases; unmatched junction nucleotides: 6. This CDR3 region has 13 residues. This CDR3 reads CASSSDRGWEQFF. In DNA, the CDR3 is TGCGCCAGCAGCTCCGACAGGGGTTGGGAGCAGTTCTTC.

The V call is TRBV5-6, the J call TRBJ2-1; weak D call: TRBD2 (5 bases). Germline V gene sequence: CDR1 SGHDT, CDR2 YYEEEE. V gave up 2 bases and J gave up 4 bases, with 13 bases separating them. This CDR3 is 15 amino acids long. In DNA, the CDR3 is TGTGCCAGCAGCTTACTGGACGAGGGATACAATGAGCAGTTCTTC. It codes for CASSLLDEGYNEQFF. Filled out from reference TRBV5-6 and TRBJ2-1, the complete variable domain reads DAGVTQSPTHLIKTRGQQVTLRCSPKSGHDTVSWYQQALGQGPQFIFQYYEEEERQRGNFPDRFSGHQFPNYSSELNVNALLLGDSALYLCASSLLDEGYNEQFFGPGTRLTVL.

The J gene is TRBJ2-5, the V gene TRBV6-2 or TRBV6-3, with D perhaps assigned TRBD1 or TRBD2 (6 bases each). Germline CDR1 MNHEY, CDR2 SVGEGT. This CDR3 is 16 amino acids long. Trimming stripped 6 bases from V and 2 bases from J, with 19 bases between. CDR3 in amino acids: CASSNAPQGLQETQYF. In nucleotides, the CDR3 is TGTGCCAGCAGCAACGCCCCACAGGGACTTCAAGAGACCCAGTACTTC.

The chain links TRBV7-2 to TRBJ1-1; D uncertain. Germline CDR1 reads SGHTA; CDR2 reads FQGNSA. V was trimmed by 2 bases and J by 4 bases, leaving 8 bases between them. The CDR3 is made up of 13 amino acids. CDR3 in amino acids: CASSLSGGTEAFF. CDR3 DNA sequence: TGTGCCAGCAGCTTAAGCGGCGGCACTGAAGCTTTCTTT.

The V gene is TRBV6-2 or TRBV6-3, the J gene TRBJ2-3, with 8 positions matching TRBD1. The CDR3 runs 15 residues. V lost 4 bases to trimming and J lost 4 bases; unmatched junction nucleotides: 7. Germline V gives CDR1 MNHEY, CDR2 SVGEGT. The CDR3 reads CASSSNRGTPDTQYF. The CDR3 DNA is TGTGCCAGCAGTTCTAACAGGGGGACCCCAGATACGCAGTATTTT.

V gene TRBV6-5 combines with J gene TRBJ2-1; D gene ambiguous. Germline V gene data show CDR1 as MNHEY and CDR2 as SVGAGI. V lost 6 bases and J lost 7, with 10 bases in between. This CDR3 spans 12 amino acids. CDR3 sequence reads: CASSTVGNEQFF. The CDR3 nucleotides read TGTGCCAGCAGCACCGTGGGTAATGAGCAGTTCTTC.

The chain links TRBV2 to TRBJ2-6; D remains unclear. The CDR3 extends over 14 amino acids. CDR1 and CDR2 (germline): SNHLY, FYNNEI. V gave up 5 bases and J gave up 0 bases, with 5 bases separating them. This CDR3 reads CASSSDSGANVLTF. DNA of the CDR3: TGTGCCAGCAGTAGCGACTCTGGGGCCAACGTCCTGACTTTC.

This chain connects TRBV14 to TRBJ1-1; 7 bases fit TRBD1. Germline lookup yields CDR1 SGHDN and CDR2 FVKESK. CDR3 length: 14 amino acids. The V segment lost 4 bases and the J segment 8 bases; nucleotides outside the gene matches: 10. DNA of the CDR3: TGTGCCAGCAGCCGTTCCGACGGGACAGTCGAAGCTTTCTTT. Translated, it gives CASSRSDGTVEAFF.